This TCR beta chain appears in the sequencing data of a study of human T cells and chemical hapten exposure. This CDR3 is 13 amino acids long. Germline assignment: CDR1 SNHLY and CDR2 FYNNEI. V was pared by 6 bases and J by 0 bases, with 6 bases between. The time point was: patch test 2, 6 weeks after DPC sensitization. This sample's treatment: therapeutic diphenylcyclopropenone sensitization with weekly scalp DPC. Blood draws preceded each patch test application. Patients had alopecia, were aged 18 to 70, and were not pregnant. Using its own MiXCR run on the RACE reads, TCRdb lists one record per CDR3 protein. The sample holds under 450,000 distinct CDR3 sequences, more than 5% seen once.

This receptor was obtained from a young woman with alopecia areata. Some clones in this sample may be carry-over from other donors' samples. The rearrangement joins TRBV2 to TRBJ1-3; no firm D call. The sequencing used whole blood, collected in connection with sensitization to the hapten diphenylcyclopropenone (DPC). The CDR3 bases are TGTGCCAGCAGCGGCAGCTCTGGAAACACCATATATTTT. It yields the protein CASSGSSGNTIYF.